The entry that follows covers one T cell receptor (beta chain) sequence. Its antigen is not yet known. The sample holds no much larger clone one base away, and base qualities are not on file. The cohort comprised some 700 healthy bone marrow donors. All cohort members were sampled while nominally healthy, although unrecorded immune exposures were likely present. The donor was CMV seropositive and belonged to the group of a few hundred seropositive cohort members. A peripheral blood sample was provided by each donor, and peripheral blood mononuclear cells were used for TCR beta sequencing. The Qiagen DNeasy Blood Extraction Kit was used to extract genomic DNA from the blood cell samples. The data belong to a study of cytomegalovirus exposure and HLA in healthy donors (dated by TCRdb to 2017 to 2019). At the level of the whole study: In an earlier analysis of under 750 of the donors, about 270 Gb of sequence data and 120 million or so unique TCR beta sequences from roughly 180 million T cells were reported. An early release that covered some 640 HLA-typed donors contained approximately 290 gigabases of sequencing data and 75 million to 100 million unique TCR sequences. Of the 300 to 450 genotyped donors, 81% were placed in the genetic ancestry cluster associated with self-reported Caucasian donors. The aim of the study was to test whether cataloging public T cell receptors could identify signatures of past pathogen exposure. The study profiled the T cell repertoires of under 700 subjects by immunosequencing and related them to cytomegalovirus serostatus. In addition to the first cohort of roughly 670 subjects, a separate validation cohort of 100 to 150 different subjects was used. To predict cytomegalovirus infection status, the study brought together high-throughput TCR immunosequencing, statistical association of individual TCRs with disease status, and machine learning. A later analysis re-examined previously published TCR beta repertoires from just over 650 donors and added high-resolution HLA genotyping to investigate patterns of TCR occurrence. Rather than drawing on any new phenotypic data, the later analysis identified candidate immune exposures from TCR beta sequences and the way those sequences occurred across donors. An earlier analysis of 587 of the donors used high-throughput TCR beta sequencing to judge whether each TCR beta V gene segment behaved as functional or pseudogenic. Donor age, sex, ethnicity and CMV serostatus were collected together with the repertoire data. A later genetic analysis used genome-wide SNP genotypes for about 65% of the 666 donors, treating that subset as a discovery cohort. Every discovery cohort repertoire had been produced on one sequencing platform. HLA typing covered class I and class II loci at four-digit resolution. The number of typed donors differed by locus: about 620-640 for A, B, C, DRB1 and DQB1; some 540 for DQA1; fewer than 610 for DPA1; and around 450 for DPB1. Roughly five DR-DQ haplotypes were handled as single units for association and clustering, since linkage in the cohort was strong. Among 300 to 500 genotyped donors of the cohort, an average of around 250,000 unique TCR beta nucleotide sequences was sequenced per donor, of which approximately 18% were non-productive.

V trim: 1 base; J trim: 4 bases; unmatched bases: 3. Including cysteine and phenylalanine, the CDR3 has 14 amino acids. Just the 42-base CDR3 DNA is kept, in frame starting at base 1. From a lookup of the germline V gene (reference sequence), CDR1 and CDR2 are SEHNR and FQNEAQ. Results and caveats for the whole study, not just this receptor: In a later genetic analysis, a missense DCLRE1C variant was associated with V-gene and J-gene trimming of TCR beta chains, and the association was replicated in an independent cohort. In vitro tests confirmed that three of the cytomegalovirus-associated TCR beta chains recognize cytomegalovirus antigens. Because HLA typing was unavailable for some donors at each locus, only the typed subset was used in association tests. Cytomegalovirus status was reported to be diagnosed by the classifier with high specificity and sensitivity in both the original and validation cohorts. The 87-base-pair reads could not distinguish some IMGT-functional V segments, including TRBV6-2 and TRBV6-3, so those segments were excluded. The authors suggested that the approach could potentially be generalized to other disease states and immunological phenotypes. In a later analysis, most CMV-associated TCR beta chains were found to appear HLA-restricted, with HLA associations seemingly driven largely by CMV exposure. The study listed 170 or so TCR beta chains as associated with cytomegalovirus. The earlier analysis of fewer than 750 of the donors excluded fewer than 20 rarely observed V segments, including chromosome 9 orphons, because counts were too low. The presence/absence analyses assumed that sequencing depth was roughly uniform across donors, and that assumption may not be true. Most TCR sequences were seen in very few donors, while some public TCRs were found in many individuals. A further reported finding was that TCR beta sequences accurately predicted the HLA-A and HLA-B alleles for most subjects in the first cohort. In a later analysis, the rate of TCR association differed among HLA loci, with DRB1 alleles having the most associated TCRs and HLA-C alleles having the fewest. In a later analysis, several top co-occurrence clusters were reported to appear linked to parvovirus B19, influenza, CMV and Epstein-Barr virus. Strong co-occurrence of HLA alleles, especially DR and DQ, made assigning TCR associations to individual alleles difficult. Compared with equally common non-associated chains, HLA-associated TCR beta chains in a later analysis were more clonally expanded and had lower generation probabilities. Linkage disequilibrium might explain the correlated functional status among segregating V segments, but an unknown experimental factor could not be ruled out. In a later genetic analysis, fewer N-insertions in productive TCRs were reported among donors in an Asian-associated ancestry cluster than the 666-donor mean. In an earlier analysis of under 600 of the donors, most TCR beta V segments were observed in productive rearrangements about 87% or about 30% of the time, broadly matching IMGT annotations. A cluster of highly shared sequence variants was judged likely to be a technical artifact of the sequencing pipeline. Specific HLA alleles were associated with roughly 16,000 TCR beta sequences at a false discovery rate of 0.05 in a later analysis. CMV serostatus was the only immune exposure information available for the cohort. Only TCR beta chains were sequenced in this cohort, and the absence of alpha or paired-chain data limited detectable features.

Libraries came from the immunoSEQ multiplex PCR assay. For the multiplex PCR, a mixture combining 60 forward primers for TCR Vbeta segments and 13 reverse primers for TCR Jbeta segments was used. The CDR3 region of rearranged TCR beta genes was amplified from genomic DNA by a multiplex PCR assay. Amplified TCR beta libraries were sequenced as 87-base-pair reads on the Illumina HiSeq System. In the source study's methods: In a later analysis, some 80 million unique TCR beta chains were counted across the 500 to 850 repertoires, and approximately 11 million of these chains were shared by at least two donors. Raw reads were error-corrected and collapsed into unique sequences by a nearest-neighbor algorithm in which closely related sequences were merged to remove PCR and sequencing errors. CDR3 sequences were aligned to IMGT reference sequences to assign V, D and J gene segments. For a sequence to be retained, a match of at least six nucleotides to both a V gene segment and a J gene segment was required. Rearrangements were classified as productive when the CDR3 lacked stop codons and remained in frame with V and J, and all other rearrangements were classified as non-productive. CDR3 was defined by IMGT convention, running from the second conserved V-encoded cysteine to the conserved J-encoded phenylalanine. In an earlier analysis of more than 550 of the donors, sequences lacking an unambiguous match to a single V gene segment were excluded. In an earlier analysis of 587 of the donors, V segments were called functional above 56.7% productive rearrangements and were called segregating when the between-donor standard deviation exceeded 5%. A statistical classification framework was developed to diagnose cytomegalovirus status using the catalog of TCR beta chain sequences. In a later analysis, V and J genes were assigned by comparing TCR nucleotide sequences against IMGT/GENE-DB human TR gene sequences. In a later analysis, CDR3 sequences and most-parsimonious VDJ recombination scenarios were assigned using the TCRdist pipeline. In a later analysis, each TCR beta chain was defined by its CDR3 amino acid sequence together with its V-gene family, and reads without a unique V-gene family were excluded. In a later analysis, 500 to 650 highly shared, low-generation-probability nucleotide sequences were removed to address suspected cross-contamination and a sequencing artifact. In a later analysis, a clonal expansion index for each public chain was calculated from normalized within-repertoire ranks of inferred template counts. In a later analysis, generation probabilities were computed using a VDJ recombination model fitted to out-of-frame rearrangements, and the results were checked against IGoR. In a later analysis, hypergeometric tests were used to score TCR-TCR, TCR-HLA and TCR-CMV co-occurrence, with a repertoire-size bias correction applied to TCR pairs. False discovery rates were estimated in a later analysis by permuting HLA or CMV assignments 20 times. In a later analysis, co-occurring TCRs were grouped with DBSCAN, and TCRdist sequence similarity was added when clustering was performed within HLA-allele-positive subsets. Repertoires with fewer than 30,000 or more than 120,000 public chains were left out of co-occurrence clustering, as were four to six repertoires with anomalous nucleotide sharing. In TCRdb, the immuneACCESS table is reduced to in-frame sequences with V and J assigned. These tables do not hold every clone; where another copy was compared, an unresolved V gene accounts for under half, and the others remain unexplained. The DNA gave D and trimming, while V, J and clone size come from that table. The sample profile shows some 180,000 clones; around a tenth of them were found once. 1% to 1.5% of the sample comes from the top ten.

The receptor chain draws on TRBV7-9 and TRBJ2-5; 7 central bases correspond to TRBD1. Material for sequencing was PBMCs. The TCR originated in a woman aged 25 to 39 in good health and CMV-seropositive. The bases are TGTGCCAGCAGCTTAGTAGCAGGGGGAGAGACCCAGTACTTC. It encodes CASSLVAGGETQYF.